This T cell receptor (beta chain) derives from a study of molecular identifiers for immune sequencing clone quantification. Study details: Split five ways in replicates, RNA from roughly 20,000 or 100,000 naive CD8 cells had four portions sequenced.

The CDR3 length is 15 residues. Trimming removed 4 bases from V and 5 bases from J; junction bases left unmatched: 8. CDR1 is LGHDT and CDR2 is YNNKEL in the germline V gene (reference sequence). Listed TCR primers and previously described methods were used for bulk TCR libraries. TCRdb reanalysed the PCR reads using MiXCR and keeps one entry per CDR3 protein. The data contain some 320,000 distinct CDR3 sequences, about 22% of them singletons. This TCR was recovered from a human donor in good health. Some libraries in this study had Jurkat cell RNA spiked in. What was sequenced was naive CD8+ T cells from blood, with Jurkat cell RNA spiked in. As for subset: FACS-sorted CD8+CD4-CCR7+CD45RA+ naive T cells. J is TRBJ2-3 and V is TRBV3-1; 8 nucleotides match TRBD1. CDR3 protein: CASSPRAGGLDTQYF. The DNA of the CDR3 is TGTGCCAGCAGCCCAAGGGCAGGGGGCCTAGATACGCAGTATTTT.